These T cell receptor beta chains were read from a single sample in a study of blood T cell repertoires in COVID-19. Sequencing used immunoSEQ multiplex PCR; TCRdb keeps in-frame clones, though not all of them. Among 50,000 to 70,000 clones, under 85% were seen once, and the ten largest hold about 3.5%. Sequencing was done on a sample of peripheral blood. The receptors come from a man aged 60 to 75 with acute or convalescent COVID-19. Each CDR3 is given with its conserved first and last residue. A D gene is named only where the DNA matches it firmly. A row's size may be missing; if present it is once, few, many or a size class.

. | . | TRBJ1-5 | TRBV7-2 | CASSLQSGSNQPQHF | TGTGCCAGCAGCTTACAATCAGGGTCCAATCAGCCCCAGCATTTT
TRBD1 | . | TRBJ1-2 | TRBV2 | CASSGGQGTSRYGYTF | TGTGCCAGCAGTGGAGGACAGGGAACCTCTAGGTATGGCTACACCTTC
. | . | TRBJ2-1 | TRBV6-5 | CASTWGGHNEQFF | TGTGCCAGCACCTGGGGGGGGCACAATGAGCAGTTCTTC
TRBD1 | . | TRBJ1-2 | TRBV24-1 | CATSATGDTSNYGYTF | TGTGCCACCAGCGCGACAGGGGACACCTCTAACTATGGCTACACCTTC
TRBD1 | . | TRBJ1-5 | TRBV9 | CASSTQGEGNQPQHF | TGTGCCAGCAGCACACAGGGGGAGGGCAATCAGCCCCAGCATTTT
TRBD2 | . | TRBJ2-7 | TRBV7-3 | CASSPSGTSDEQYF | TGTGCCAGCAGCCCCAGTGGGACTAGCGACGAGCAGTACTTC
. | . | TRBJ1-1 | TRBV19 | CASSSGGVTEAFF | TGTGCCAGTAGTTCCGGGGGGGTGACTGAAGCTTTCTTT
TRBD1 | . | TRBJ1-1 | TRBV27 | CATRGTGAGGGDTEAFF | TGTGCCACGAGAGGGACAGGGGCCGGGGGCGGCGACACTGAAGCTTTCTTT
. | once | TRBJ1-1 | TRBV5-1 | CASSFVRGTEAFF | TGCGCCAGCAGCTTCGTGCGGGGGACTGAAGCTTTCTTT
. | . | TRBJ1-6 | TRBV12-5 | CASGLPPGFHINSPLHF | TGTGCTAGTGGTTTGCCGCCGGGATTCCACATTAATTCACCCCTCCACTTT
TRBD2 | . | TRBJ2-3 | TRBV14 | CASSLWAGGPDTQYF | TGTGCCAGCAGCCTATGGGCGGGGGGGCCGGATACGCAGTATTTT
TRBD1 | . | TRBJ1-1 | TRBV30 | CAWRDTYRQGLNTEAFF | TGTGCCTGGAGGGACACGTATAGACAGGGGTTGAACACTGAAGCTTTCTTT
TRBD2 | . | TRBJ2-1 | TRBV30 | CAWSPQAGGQFF | TGTGCCTGGAGTCCCCAGGCGGGGGGGCAGTTCTTC
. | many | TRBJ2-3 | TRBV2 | CARSDQLHSTDTQYF | TGTGCCCGCTCGGATCAACTACACAGCACAGATACGCAGTATTTT
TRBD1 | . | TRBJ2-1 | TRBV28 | CASSLPMGQYNEQFF | TGTGCCAGCAGTTTACCCATGGGACAGTACAATGAGCAGTTCTTC
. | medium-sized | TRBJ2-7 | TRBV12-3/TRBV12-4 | CASSLQQINEQYF | TGTGCCAGCAGTTTACAACAGATCAACGAGCAGTACTTC
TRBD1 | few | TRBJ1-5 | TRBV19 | CASSADREGQPQHF | TGTGCCAGTAGTGCCGACAGGGAAGGACAGCCCCAGCATTTT
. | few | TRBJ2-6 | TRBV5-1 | CASSLAGFSGANVLTF | TGCGCCAGCAGCTTGGCCGGGTTTTCTGGGGCCAACGTCCTGACTTTC
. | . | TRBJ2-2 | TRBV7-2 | CASSLIYTGELFF | TGTGCCAGCAGCCTAATTTACACCGGGGAGCTGTTTTTT
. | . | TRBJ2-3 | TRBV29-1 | CSVEGATGADTQYF | TGCAGCGTTGAGGGGGCCACTGGGGCAGATACGCAGTATTTT
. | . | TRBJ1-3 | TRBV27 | CASSFSLGDTIYF | TGTGCCAGCAGTTTCTCCCTCGGGGACACCATATATTTT
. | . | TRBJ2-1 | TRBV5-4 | CASSFDRGGQFF | TGTGCCAGCAGCTTTGATAGGGGGGGGCAGTTCTTC
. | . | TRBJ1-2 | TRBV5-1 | CASSPAGDGYTF | TGCGCCAGCAGCCCCGCGGGGGATGGCTACACCTTC
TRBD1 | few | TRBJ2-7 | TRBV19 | CASSTDRGRTPYEQYF | TGTGCCAGTAGTACCGACAGGGGGCGAACTCCCTACGAGCAGTACTTC
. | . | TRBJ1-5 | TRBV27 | CASSLSRGIQPQHF | TGTGCCAGCAGTTTATCGCGGGGGATTCAGCCCCAGCATTTT
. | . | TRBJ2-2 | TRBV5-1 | CASSRLPTGELFF | TGCGCCAGCAGCCGACTCCCCACCGGGGAGCTGTTTTTT
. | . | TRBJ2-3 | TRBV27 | CASSLIGEESDTQYF | TGTGCCAGCAGCCTAATCGGCGAGGAATCAGATACGCAGTATTTT
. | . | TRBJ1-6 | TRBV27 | CASSPGRGNSPLHF | TGTGCCAGCAGCCCCGGGAGGGGCAATTCACCCCTCCACTTT
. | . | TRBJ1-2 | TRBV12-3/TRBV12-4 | CASRGTGFGGYTF | TGTGCCAGCAGAGGAACAGGGTTCGGGGGCTACACCTTC
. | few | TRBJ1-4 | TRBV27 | CASSLSAPNEKLFF | TGTGCCAGCAGTTTATCAGCCCCTAATGAAAAACTGTTTTTT
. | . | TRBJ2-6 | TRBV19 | CASSMVFGSGANVLTF | TGTGCCAGTAGTATGGTGTTCGGGTCTGGGGCCAACGTCCTGACTTTC
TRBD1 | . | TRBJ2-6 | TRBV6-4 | CASSDSRTGVPGANVLTF | TGTGCCAGCAGTGACTCCCGGACAGGGGTTCCTGGGGCCAACGTCCTGACTTTC
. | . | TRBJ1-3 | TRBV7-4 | CASSLLRHRCCSGNTIYF | TGTGCCAGCAGCTTACTACGCCACAGGTGTTGCTCTGGAAACACCATATATTTT
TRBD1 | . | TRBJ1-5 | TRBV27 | CASSPLGQGLTQPQHF | TGTGCCAGCAGTCCACTTGGACAGGGATTAACTCAGCCCCAGCATTTT
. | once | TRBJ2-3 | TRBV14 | CASSQVAGRSQYF | TGTGCCAGCAGCCAAGTTGCTGGGAGATCCCAGTATTTT
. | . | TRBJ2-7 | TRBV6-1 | CASSEFRDYEQYF | TGTGCCAGCAGTGAGTTCAGGGACTACGAGCAGTACTTC
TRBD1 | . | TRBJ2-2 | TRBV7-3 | CASSYRDRRDTGELFF | TGTGCCAGCAGTTACCGGGACAGACGTGACACCGGGGAGCTGTTTTTT
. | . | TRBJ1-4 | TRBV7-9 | CASMRGTGEKLFF | TGTGCCAGCATGCGAGGAACAGGGGAAAAACTGTTTTTT
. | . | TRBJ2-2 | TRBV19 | CASSGPSGELFF | TGTGCCAGTAGTGGCCCCTCCGGGGAGCTGTTTTTT
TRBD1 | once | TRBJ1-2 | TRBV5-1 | CASSIGTGEWRGYTF | TGCGCCAGCAGCATCGGGACAGGGGAGTGGCGGGGCTACACCTTC
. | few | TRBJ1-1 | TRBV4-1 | CASSQVLAVRTEAFF | TGCGCCAGCAGCCAAGTACTGGCGGTGAGGACTGAAGCTTTCTTT
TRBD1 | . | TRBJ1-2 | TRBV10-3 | CAIRGDRGADTYTF | TGTGCCATCAGGGGGGACAGGGGGGCTGATACCTACACCTTC
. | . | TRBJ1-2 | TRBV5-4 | CASSLTENSYYGYTF | TGTGCCAGCAGTCTGACAGAGAACTCTTACTATGGCTACACCTTC
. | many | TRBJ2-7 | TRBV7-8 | CASSVRDRREQYF | TGTGCCAGCAGCGTGCGGGACAGACGCGAGCAGTACTTC